Presented here are 11 T cell receptor beta chains from one specimen sequenced in a study of cytomegalovirus exposure and HLA in healthy donors. Only in-frame clones appear in the TCRdb table, and some are missing; sequencing was by immunoSEQ multiplex PCR. The profile covers about 220,000 clones, with 88% appearing a single time and 2.5% to 3.5% taken by the ten largest. The specimen sequenced was PBMCs. These receptors were collected from a woman aged 18-29 years in good health and CMV-seronegative.

The chain combines TRBV15 with TRBJ1-5; D gene unclear. The CDR3 is 13 residues long. Trimming removed 4 bases from V and 5 bases from J, with 9 bases in between. Germline V gene lookup returns CDR1 LNHNV and CDR2 YYDKDF (reference sequence). The CDR3: CATSKTPYQPQHF. CDR3 DNA sequence: TGTGCCACCAGCAAGACTCCTTATCAGCCCCAGCATTTT.

The V call is TRBV19, the J call TRBJ1-1; D unresolved. CDR3 length equals 13 residues. Germline V gene sequence: CDR1 LNHDA, CDR2 SQIVND (reference sequence). The V gene lost 2 bases and the J gene lost 1 base, with 5 bases spanning the gap. CDR3 in amino acids: CASSILQNTEAFF. The CDR3 nucleotides are TGTGCCAGTAGTATATTACAGAACACTGAAGCTTTCTTT.

The chain uses TRBV19 and TRBJ2-7; the D gene is possibly TRBD2 (6 bases). Looked up from germline, CDR1 is LNHDA and CDR2 is SQIVND (reference sequence). Trimming cost V 3 bases and J 3 bases, with 24 bases left between them. The CDR3 is 18 residues long. DNA of the CDR3: TGTGCCAGTAGTATTGGGTCAGGAGGGGAAAATGGTGACTACGAGCAGTACTTC. Its translation: CASSIGSGGENGDYEQYF. The whole variable domain, filled in from reference TRBV19 and TRBJ2-7, reads DGGITQSPKYLFRKEGQNVTLSCEQNLNHDAMYWYRQDPGQGLRLIYYSQIVNDFQKGDIAEGYSVSREKKESFPLTVTSAQKNPTAFYLCASSIGSGGENGDYEQYFGPGTRLTVT.

This CDR3 reads CASSIGTPFTGELFF. CDR3 DNA sequence: TGTGCCAGTAGTATCGGGACTCCCTTCACCGGGGAGCTGTTTTTT. The chain has TRBV19 and TRBJ2-2, with D perhaps TRBD2 (6 bases). With 3 bases removed from V and 4 bases from J, the gap between germline ends came to 12 bases. CDR1 is LNHDA and CDR2 is SQIVND in the germline V gene (reference sequence). This CDR3 is 15 amino acids long.

This chain connects TRBV29-1 to TRBJ1-2, with D possibly matching TRBD1 (6 bases). The CDR3 runs 12 residues. V gave up 4 bases and J gave up 6 bases, with 12 bases separating them. Germline V gene sequence: CDR1 SQVTM, CDR2 ANQGSEA. The CDR3 sequence is CSVVWGRHGYTF. The CDR3 DNA sequence: TGCAGCGTTGTTTGGGGGCGCCATGGCTACACCTTC.

The chain recombines TRBV5-6 with TRBJ2-7; 10 nucleotides line up with TRBD2. CDR3 size: 17 residues. CDR1 SGHDT and CDR2 YYEEEE come from the germline V gene. Losses at the gene ends were 3 bases for V and 7 bases for J; bases not matched to a gene: 16. The CDR3 nucleotides are TGTGCCAGCAGCTCCCCCTCTAGCGGGGGCGGGTTTCTGGAGCAGTACTTC. Its protein product is CASSSPSSGGGFLEQYF.

This clone occurred once. The J gene is TRBJ1-5, the V gene TRBV5-1; the match to TRBD1 covers 7 bases. Trimming at V came to 0 bases and at J to 7 bases, leaving 4 bases not matched to a gene. The CDR3 covers 14 residues. The germline V gene encodes CDR1 SGHRS and CDR2 YFSETQ. CDR3 nucleotides: TGCGCCAGCAGCTTGGGACAGGGCGGCCAGCCCCAGCATTTT. Protein sequence: CASSLGQGGQPQHF.

The chain is built from TRBV5-6 and TRBJ1-1, with D unresolved. This CDR3 is built from 15 residues. Deletions cut 3 bases from V and 0 bases from J, with 12 bases between. Germline V lookup: CDR1 SGHDT, CDR2 YYEEEE. The CDR3 region is CASSSQVEMNTEAFF. Written as DNA, the CDR3 is TGTGCCAGCAGCTCCCAGGTAGAAATGAACACTGAAGCTTTCTTT.

The chain's CDR3 is CASSLGPGTYEQYF. The CDR3 nucleotides read TGTGCCAGCAGCTTGGGTCCAGGGACCTACGAGCAGTACTTC. The rearrangement joins TRBV5-4 to TRBJ2-7; D might be TRBD1 (5 bases). The length of the CDR3 is 14 residues. V lost 0 bases and J 2 bases, leaving 9 bases between the germline ends. CDR1 and CDR2 (germline): SGHNT, YYREEE (reference sequence).

CDR3 protein: CASSANQGVLYEQYF. In DNA, the CDR3 is TGTGCCAGCAGTGCAAACCAGGGTGTCCTCTACGAGCAGTACTTC. The V call is TRBV27, the J call TRBJ2-7; tentatively, D is TRBD1 (5 bases). Germline V gene data show CDR1 as MNHEY and CDR2 as SMNVEV (reference sequence). This CDR3 is built from 15 residues. Deletions cut 5 bases from V and 3 bases from J, with 17 bases between.

This clone was observed a single time. The chain recombines TRBV28 with TRBJ1-1, with 8 bases fitting TRBD1. The germline V gene encodes CDR1 MDHEN and CDR2 SYDVKM. The trim removed 2 bases at V and 1 base at J, leaving 3 bases unmatched. The CDR3 is 15 amino acids. The CDR3 DNA reads as TGTGCCAGCAGTTTACATGGGACAGGGAACACTGAAGCTTTCTTT. Its protein is CASSLHGTGNTEAFF.